One and the same sample provided the 10 T cell receptor beta chains below, sequenced in a study of CD8 T cells in Susac syndrome. Reverse transcription of roughly 0.45 to 1 ug RNA was carried out with random hexamers. TCRdb re-derived calls from the immunoSEQ multiplex PCR reads in MiXCR, one entry per CDR3 protein. The profile shows 160,000 or so distinct CDR3 sequences, approximately 95% of them singletons. The sample was CD4+ T cells from PBMCs. Source of these receptors: a human donor with Susac syndrome.

V gene TRBV7-2 combines with J gene TRBJ2-1; D unclear. The germline V gene encodes CDR1 SGHTA and CDR2 FQGNSA. The length of the CDR3 is 15 residues. The germline V and J ends were trimmed by 5 bases and 0 bases, with 11 bases remaining between them. The CDR3 here is CASSPRLSSYNEQFF. The DNA of the CDR3 is TGTGCCAGCAGCCCCCGGCTGAGCTCCTACAATGAGCAGTTCTTC.

The V call is TRBV20-1, the J call TRBJ2-7; no clear D gene. In germline, CDR1 is DFQATT, CDR2 SNEGSKA (reference sequence). V was pared by 1 base and J by 11 bases, with 18 bases between. The CDR3 length is 13 residues. The CDR3 DNA reads TGCAGTGCTAGAGGTGAAGGTCCAAAATGGGAGTACTTC. Translation gives CSARGEGPKWEYF.

The V and J genes are TRBV29-1 and TRBJ2-3; 8 nucleotides match TRBD1. This CDR3 contains 14 residues. The V and J ends lost 6 bases and 3 bases, in that order; junction bases with no gene match: 8. Germline V CDR1 and CDR2: SQVTM, ANQGSEA. CDR3 coding DNA: TGCAGCGTGGAGAGCAGGACAGGGACAGATACGCAGTATTTT. This codes for CSVESRTGTDTQYF.

The CDR3 DNA follows: TGTGCCAGCACCTTGGGGTACCAAGAGACCCAGTACTTC. It is translated as CASTLGYQETQYF. The chain employs TRBV12-3 or TRBV12-4 and TRBJ2-5; no clear D gene. The CDR3 totals 13 residues. V was trimmed by 7 bases and J by 0 bases, leaving 9 bases between them.

The chain joins TRBV4-1 to TRBJ2-3; D call uncertain. The V end lost 1 base, the J end lost 0 bases, and 8 bases lay between the germline ends. The germline CDR1 and CDR2 sequences are MGHRA and YSYEKL. This CDR3 comprises 15 residues. Here the CDR3 DNA reads TGCGCCAGCAGCCAAGTGGGTCTTAGCACAGATACGCAGTATTTT. This gives the protein CASSQVGLSTDTQYF.

The rearrangement links TRBV1 to TRBJ1-3; the table's D call TRBD1 went unverified against the DNA. TRBV1 counts as a pseudogene. The CDR3 is made up of 16 amino acids. CDR3 in DNA: TGCACCAGCAGCCAAGAGGACGGGGGCGGTGGAAACACCATATATTTT. Amino acid sequence: CTSSQEDGGGGNTIYF.

The chain has TRBV12-3 or TRBV12-4 and TRBJ1-2; TRBD1 might be the D (5 bases). The CDR3 is 12 amino acids. Trimming shortened V by 5 bases and J by 8 bases, and 12 bases separated the two germline ends. This CDR3 reads CASSTSGRGYTF. The CDR3 DNA follows: TGTGCCAGCAGTACGTCAGGGCGAGGCTACACCTTC.

The rearrangement uses TRBV5-1 and TRBJ2-7; 8 nucleotides align to TRBD1. The CDR3 is 14 residues long. Germline loops: CDR1 SGHRS, CDR2 YFSETQ. V shed 7 bases, J shed 7 bases, and the junction held 13 bases outside the gene matches. DNA for the CDR3: TGCGCCAGCGGTACGTCCAGGGACAGGAGAGAGCAGTACTTC. Translating it yields CASGTSRDRREQYF.

V gene TRBV29-1 combines with J gene TRBJ2-7, with TRBD1 matching over 7 bases. The CDR3 has 13 amino acids. The V and J ends lost 7 bases and 5 bases, in that order; junction bases with no gene match: 11. The germline CDR1 and CDR2 sequences are SQVTM and ANQGSEA. CDR3 in DNA: TGCAGCGCCCAGGGGTACAGGGGCGACGAGCAGTACTTC. Translation gives CSAQGYRGDEQYF.

The chain links TRBV9 to TRBJ2-3; D call uncertain. V dropped 3 bases and J dropped 3 bases, with 8 bases sitting between them. The CDR3 extends over 13 amino acids. Germline assignment: CDR1 SGDLS and CDR2 YYNGEE. CDR3 sequence reads: CASSAVWTDTQYF. The DNA for the CDR3 is TGTGCCAGCAGCGCCGTGTGGACAGATACGCAGTATTTT.